Presented here are 28 T cell receptor beta chains from one specimen sequenced in a study of blood T cell repertoires in COVID-19 (dated by TCRdb to between 2020 and 2021). The library was generated by the immunoSEQ multiplex PCR assay. The source is immuneACCESS, and TCRdb retained only in-frame sequences with V and J called. Part of the clones is not carried over; for the studies checked, unresolved V genes explain less than half of this, and the remainder is unexplained. The sample table records some 250,000 clones; about nine tenths of these occur just once. The ten largest clones represent 3.5% to 4% of the sample. The sample was PBMCs or T cells enriched from blood (not recorded which). The receptors were sampled from a woman in her twenties or thirties with acute COVID-19.

This clone has a handful of counts. The chain carries TRBV9 and TRBJ1-1, with D possibly TRBD1 on 5 matching bases. There are 14 residues in the CDR3. Germline V gene data show CDR1 as SGDLS and CDR2 as YYNGEE. The V end lost 5 bases, the J end lost 5 bases, and 16 bases lay between the germline ends. CDR3 sequence: CASSPWGVGTEAFF. The CDR3 DNA follows: TGTGCCAGCAGTCCCTGGGGGGTAGGAACTGAAGCTTTCTTT.

The V and J genes are TRBV7-2 and TRBJ2-3, with 8 nucleotides matching TRBD1. CDR1 and CDR2 (germline): SGHTA, FQGNSA. The CDR3 extends over 15 amino acids. The J segment lost 2 bases and the V segment lost 2 bases, leaving 3 bases of the junction unmatched. This CDR3 is CASSLRQGPTDTQYF. CDR3 sequence (DNA): TGTGCCAGCAGCTTAAGACAGGGGCCCACAGATACGCAGTATTTT.

The V and J genes are TRBV18 and TRBJ2-3; D is possibly TRBD2 (5 bases). Germline CDR1 KGHSH, CDR2 LQKENI. The CDR3 spans 15 residues. The germline V and J ends were trimmed by 3 bases and 2 bases, with 12 bases remaining between them. CDR3: CASSPGASSTDTQYF. DNA for the CDR3: TGTGCCAGCTCACCGGGAGCGTCTTCCACAGATACGCAGTATTTT.

The chain has TRBV28 and TRBJ1-1; possibly TRBD1 for D (6 bases). CDR1 is MDHEN and CDR2 is SYDVKM in the germline V gene. The V and J ends lost 10 bases and 5 bases respectively, with 23 bases between them. CDR3 length equals 15 residues. CDR3 residues: CAISGLNTGRTEAFF. The CDR3 DNA sequence: TGTGCCATTTCAGGACTCAACACAGGGAGAACTGAAGCTTTCTTT.

The rearrangement uses TRBV28 and TRBJ2-3; possible D gene TRBD1, 5 bases. V lost 6 bases and J 1 base, leaving 14 bases between the germline ends. Germline V lookup: CDR1 MDHEN, CDR2 SYDVKM. The CDR3 has 15 amino acids. In DNA form, the CDR3 reads TGTGCCAGCAGGCCAAGCGCCAGGGGCACAGATACGCAGTATTTT. Encoded protein: CASRPSARGTDTQYF.

This rearrangement joins TRBV7-2 to TRBJ1-1; D gene unclear. V lost 2 bases and J lost 6, with 10 bases in between. Germline CDR1 and CDR2: SGHTA and FQGNSA. The CDR3 consists of 13 residues. Written as DNA, the CDR3 is TGTGCCAGCAGCTTAAGAGGGATTGCTGAAGCTTTCTTT. This encodes CASSLRGIAEAFF.

For the CDR3, the DNA is TGTGCCAGCAGTGAATACAGTATTGATTCACCCCTCCACTTT. It is translated as CASSEYSIDSPLHF. V usage is TRBV6-1 and J usage is TRBJ1-6; D is undetermined. V was pared by 2 bases and J by 8 bases, with 10 bases between. The V gene's germline CDR1 is MNHNS and CDR2 SASEGT. There are 14 residues in the CDR3.

The V gene is TRBV6-6, the J gene TRBJ1-1; 8 nucleotides line up with TRBD1. The CDR3 is made up of 13 amino acids. CDR1 MNHNY and CDR2 SVGAGI come from the germline V gene (reference sequence). V was clipped by 6 bases and J by 4 bases; unmatched bases: 4. Here the CDR3 DNA reads TGTGCCAGCAGCTCCACAGGGGGCACTGAAGCTTTCTTT. The encoded protein is CASSSTGGTEAFF.

The chain is built from TRBV7-6 and TRBJ2-2; TRBD2 matches 11 bases. Germline assignment: CDR1 SGHVS and CDR2 FNYEAQ. This CDR3 is 19 amino acids long. V shed 5 bases, J shed 5 bases, and the junction held 16 bases outside the gene matches. This chain's CDR3 is CASSMPTSGELGGTGELFF. CDR3 DNA sequence: TGTGCCAGCAGCATGCCGACTAGCGGGGAGCTAGGTGGGACCGGGGAGCTGTTTTTT.

The chain links TRBV19 to TRBJ2-7, with D unclear. V lost 3 bases to trimming and J lost 0 bases, with 12 bases between them. There are 15 residues in the CDR3. Germline V gene data show CDR1 as LNHDA and CDR2 as SQIVND (reference sequence). For the CDR3, the DNA is TGTGCCAGTAGTATCGGTTATCGTAGCTCCTACGAGCAGTACTTC. This translates into CASSIGYRSSYEQYF.

V and J are TRBV6-4 and TRBJ2-2; D not resolved. Germline loops: CDR1 MRHNA, CDR2 SNTAGT. The CDR3 sequence is 14 residues long. The V end was cut by 4 bases, the J end by 1 base, with 7 bases between. The CDR3 DNA reads TGTGCCAGCAGTGTCGGCGGGAACACCGGGGAGCTGTTTTTT. Its protein product is CASSVGGNTGELFF.

The chain links TRBV14 to TRBJ2-7; 11 bases fit TRBD1. This CDR3 spans 16 amino acids. V lost 3 bases, J lost 7 bases, and 11 bases stayed unmatched. Germline-derived CDR1 and CDR2 are SGHDN and FVKESK. DNA of the CDR3: TGTGCCAGCAGCCATACCGGTTGGACAGGGGGCTGGGAGCAGTACTTC. Protein: CASSHTGWTGGWEQYF.

The J gene is TRBJ2-7, the V gene TRBV7-2; 7 bases are a match to TRBD1. V was clipped by 5 bases and J by 0 bases; unmatched bases: 7. Germline CDR1 reads SGHTA; CDR2 reads FQGNSA. CDR3 length equals 15 residues. The CDR3, as DNA: TGTGCCAGCAGCCCCGGACAGGAAAGCTCCTACGAGCAGTACTTC. Its protein is CASSPGQESSYEQYF. Together with reference TRBV7-2 and TRBJ2-7, the CDR3 gives the full variable domain: GAGVSQSPSNKVTEKGKDVELRCDPISGHTALYWYRQSLGQGLEFLIYFQGNSAPDKSGLPSDRFSAERTGGSVSTLTIQRTQQEDSAVYLCASSPGQESSYEQYFGPGTRLTVT.

The rearrangement links TRBV5-1 to TRBJ2-7; 7 nucleotides match TRBD1. The CDR3 runs 14 residues. V trimming: 4 bases; J trimming: 3 bases; junction bases outside the gene matches: 7. Germline V gene sequence: CDR1 SGHRS, CDR2 YFSETQ. CDR3 sequence: CASSVSGQFYEQYF. The CDR3 nucleotides are TGCGCCAGCAGCGTGTCGGGACAGTTCTACGAGCAGTACTTC. The full variable domain, its missing parts supplied by reference TRBV5-1 and TRBJ2-7, is KAGVTQTPRYLIKTRGQQVTLSCSPISGHRSVSWYQQTPGQGLQFLFEYFSETQRNKGNFPGRFSGRQFSNSRSEMNVSTLELGDSALYLCASSVSGQFYEQYFGPGTRLTVT.

The chain recombines TRBV5-1 with TRBJ1-2; TRBD1 might be the D (5 bases). Looked up from germline, CDR1 is SGHRS and CDR2 is YFSETQ. V was trimmed by 1 base and J by 2 bases, leaving 12 bases between them. This CDR3 is built from 15 residues. The CDR3 nucleotides read TGCGCCAGCAGCTTGTCGAGACAGACCAACTATGGCTACACCTTC. Translated, it gives CASSLSRQTNYGYTF.

V and J are TRBV7-8 and TRBJ1-5, with D possibly TRBD1 on 6 matching bases. The V end lost 5 bases, the J end lost 1 base, and 12 bases lay between the germline ends. Germline V CDR1 and CDR2: SGHVS, FQNEAQ. This CDR3 is 15 amino acids long. The CDR3 loop reads CASSPDRYSNQPQHF. The CDR3 DNA follows: TGTGCCAGCAGCCCCGACAGGTACAGCAATCAGCCCCAGCATTTT.

The rearrangement uses TRBV7-6 and TRBJ2-7, with D perhaps TRBD1 (5 bases). V dropped 1 base and J dropped 0 bases, with 13 bases sitting between them. Per the germline V gene, CDR1 is SGHVS and CDR2 is FNYEAQ. This CDR3 comprises 16 residues. The DNA of the CDR3 is TGTGCCAGCAGCTTAGGGCTAGGGGCTAACTCCTACGAGCAGTACTTC. This translates into CASSLGLGANSYEQYF.

The chain couples TRBV11-2 to TRBJ1-2; TRBD1 matches at 7 bases. The V gene end was trimmed by 5 bases and the J gene end by 4 bases; junction bases not matched to a gene: 4. Germline CDR1 SGHAT, CDR2 FQNNGV. This CDR3 has 13 amino acids. CDR3 nucleotides: TGTGCCAGCAGCGGCACAGGGGTCTATGGCTACACCTTC. Its protein product is CASSGTGVYGYTF.

Here the CDR3 DNA reads TGTGCCAGTAGTATCGTCCGGGGGGCCGGGGAGCTGTTTTTT. Translated: CASSIVRGAGELFF. The chain employs TRBV19 and TRBJ2-2, with 7 positions matching TRBD2. This CDR3 comprises 14 residues. The ends lost 3 bases at V and 6 bases at J; junction bases unmatched: 4. In germline, CDR1 is LNHDA, CDR2 SQIVND (reference sequence).

The rearrangement joins TRBV5-4 to TRBJ2-7; 8 bases align to TRBD2. The CDR3 has 15 amino acids. Trimming cost V 5 bases and J 3 bases; bases outside gene matches: 10. Per the germline V gene, CDR1 is SGHNT and CDR2 is YYREEE (reference sequence). This chain's CDR3 is CASSRDSGTSYEQYF. In DNA form, the CDR3 reads TGTGCCAGCAGTCGGGATAGCGGGACCAGCTACGAGCAGTACTTC.

This chain links TRBV2 with TRBJ1-2, with 10 positions matching TRBD1. Trimming cost V 6 bases and J 6 bases; bases outside gene matches: 4. Germline loops: CDR1 SNHLY, CDR2 FYNNEI. The CDR3 has 13 residues. CDR3 nucleotides: TGTGCCAGCAGCCTGACAGGGGGCGATGGCTACACCTTC. Amino acids: CASSLTGGDGYTF.

The chain employs TRBV2 and TRBJ2-1, with 8 positions matching TRBD2. Germline-derived CDR1 and CDR2 are SNHLY and FYNNEI. The ends lost 5 bases at V and 0 bases at J; junction bases unmatched: 3. This CDR3 has 15 amino acids. For the CDR3, the DNA is TGTGCCAGCAGTAGTCGGGGGGGCTCCTACAATGAGCAGTTCTTC. Encoded protein: CASSSRGGSYNEQFF.

V and J are TRBV7-8 and TRBJ1-1; 10 bases map to TRBD1. CDR1 SGHVS and CDR2 FQNEAQ come from the germline V gene. The length of the CDR3 is 16 residues. Trimming removed 2 bases from V and 6 bases from J; junction bases left unmatched: 9. CDR3 sequence: CASSLSGTGVIAEAFF. CDR3 sequence (DNA): TGTGCCAGCAGCTTATCCGGGACAGGGGTAATCGCTGAAGCTTTCTTT.

V usage is TRBV28 and J usage is TRBJ1-5; no reliable D call. Trimming took off 7 bases at V and 2 bases at J, with 15 bases between the two ends. Germline CDR1 MDHEN, CDR2 SYDVKM. The length of the CDR3 is 15 residues. The CDR3 reads CASTPGVGGNQPQHF. DNA of the CDR3: TGTGCCAGCACCCCCGGGGTGGGCGGCAATCAGCCCCAGCATTTT.

This chain links TRBV7-2 with TRBJ1-3; D remains ambiguous. Looked up from germline, CDR1 is SGHTA and CDR2 is FQGNSA. This CDR3 has 15 amino acids. V was shortened by 5 bases and J by 0 bases, with 11 bases between the two germline ends. CDR3 sequence: CASSPEGSSGNTIYF. The CDR3 bases are TGTGCCAGCAGCCCTGAGGGCAGCTCTGGAAACACCATATATTTT.

This rearrangement joins TRBV3-1 (or the pseudogene TRBV3-2) to TRBJ2-3; 11 nucleotides match TRBD2. The CDR3 runs to 15 residues. Germline V gene sequence: CDR1 LGHDT, CDR2 YNNKEL (reference sequence). The J segment lost 1 base and the V segment lost 4 bases, leaving 1 base of the junction unmatched. The CDR3 is CASSPTSGGTDTQYF. The CDR3 bases are TGTGCCAGCAGCCCGACTAGCGGGGGCACAGATACGCAGTATTTT.

This clone was seen only once. Other DNA sequences from this sample encode an identical CDR3 as well. CDR3: CASSVGDSYEQYF. The DNA for the CDR3 is TGTGCCAGCAGCGTAGGGGACAGCTACGAGCAGTACTTC. The V and J genes are TRBV9 and TRBJ2-7; the match to TRBD1 covers 7 bases. The ends lost 0 bases at V and 3 bases at J; junction bases unmatched: 0. The CDR3 runs 13 residues. The germline V gene has CDR1 SGDLS and CDR2 YYNGEE.

This chain links TRBV29-1 with TRBJ1-4, with 7 bases matching TRBD1. CDR1 and CDR2 (germline): SQVTM, ANQGSEA. CDR3 length: 15 residues. Trimming removed 5 bases from V and 4 bases from J; junction bases left unmatched: 10. The CDR3, as DNA: TGCAGCGTTTCAGTCACCGGGACAGATAATGAAAAACTGTTTTTT. It yields the protein CSVSVTGTDNEKLFF. Complete variable domain (other parts from reference TRBV29-1 and TRBJ1-4): SAVISQKPSRDICQRGTSLTIQCQVDSQVTMMFWYRQQPGQSLTLIATANQGSEATYESGFVIDKFPISRPNLTFSTLTVSNMSPEDSSIYLCSVSVTGTDNEKLFFGSGTQLSVL.